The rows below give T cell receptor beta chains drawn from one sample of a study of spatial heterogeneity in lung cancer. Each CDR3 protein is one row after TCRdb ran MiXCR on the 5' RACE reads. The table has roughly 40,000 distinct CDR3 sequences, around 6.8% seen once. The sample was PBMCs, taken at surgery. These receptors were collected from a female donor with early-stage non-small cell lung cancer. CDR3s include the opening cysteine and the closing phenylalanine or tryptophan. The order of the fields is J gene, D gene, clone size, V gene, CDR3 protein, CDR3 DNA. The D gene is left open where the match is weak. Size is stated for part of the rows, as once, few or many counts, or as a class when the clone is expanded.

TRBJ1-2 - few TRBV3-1 CASSPDRSYGYTF TGTGCCAGCAGCCCGGACAGATCCTATGGCTACACCTTC
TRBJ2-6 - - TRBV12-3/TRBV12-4 CASSLRGHRLSGANVLTF TGTGCCAGCAGTTTACGGGGACACAGACTCTCTGGGGCCAACGTCTTGACTTTC
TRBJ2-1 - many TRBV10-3 CAIRGEDNEQFF TGTGCCATCCGTGGCGAGGACAATGAGCAGTTCTTC
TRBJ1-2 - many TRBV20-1 CSAEIGGLLRLYGYTF TGCAGTGCCGAGATCGGCGGCCTCCTCAGATTGTATGGCTACACCTTC
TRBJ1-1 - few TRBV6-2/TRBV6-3 CASSYVLAEAFF TGTGCCAGCAGTTACGTGCTTGCTGAAGCTTTCTTT
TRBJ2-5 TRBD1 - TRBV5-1 CASSSYDRDGETQYF TGCGCCAGCAGCTCTTACGACAGGGATGGGGAGACCCAGTACTTC
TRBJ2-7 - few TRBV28 CASKTGVSYEQYF TGTGCCAGCAAGACCGGGGTGTCCTACGAGCAGTACTTC
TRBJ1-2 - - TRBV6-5 CASSPGQHYGYTF TGTGCCAGCAGTCCCGGACAACACTATGGCTACACCTTC
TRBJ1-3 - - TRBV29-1 CSVEKVTSGNTIYF TGCAGCGTTGAAAAGGTGACCTCTGGAAACACCATATATTTT
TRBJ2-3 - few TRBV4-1 CASSQGGEGATGGDTQYF TGCGCCAGCAGCCAAGGAGGGGAGGGGGCCACGGGAGGAGATACGCAGTATTTT
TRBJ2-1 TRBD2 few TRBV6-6 CASSSVPGLAGYPYNEQFF TGTGCCAGCAGTAGCGTCCCGGGACTAGCGGGGTACCCCTACAATGAGCAGTTCTTC
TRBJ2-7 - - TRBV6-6 CARSFQPQSYEQYF TGTGCCAGGTCGTTCCAGCCCCAATCCTACGAGCAGTACTTC
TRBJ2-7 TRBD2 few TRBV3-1 CASSTPGLEVDEQYF TGTGCCAGCAGCACTCCGGGACTAGAAGTGGACGAGCAGTACTTC
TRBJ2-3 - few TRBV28 CASSLGTRSADTQYF TGTGCCAGCAGTTTGGGGACCCGTTCGGCGGATACGCAGTATTTT
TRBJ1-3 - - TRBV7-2 CASSPNEAPSGNTIYF TGTGCCAGCAGCCCCAACGAGGCACCCTCTGGAAACACCATATATTTT
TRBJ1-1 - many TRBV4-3 CASSHDPSPNTEAFF TGCGCCAGCAGCCACGACCCTTCACCGAACACTGAAGCTTTCTTT
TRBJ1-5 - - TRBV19 CASSIVLTRGYSNQPQHF TGTGCCAGTAGTATTGTATTGACAAGGGGGTATAGCAATCAGCCCCAGCATTTT
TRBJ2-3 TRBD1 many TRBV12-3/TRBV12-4 CASSPGQGASDTQYF TGTGCCAGCAGTCCGGGACAGGGGGCGTCAGATACGCAGTATTTT
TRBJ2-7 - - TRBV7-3 CASSLIDSGEQYF TGTGCCAGCAGCTTAATAGATTCGGGGGAGCAGTACTTC
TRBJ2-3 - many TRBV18 CASSPGPPGTSTDTQYF TGTGCCAGCTCACCCGGACCCCCGGGGACTAGCACAGATACGCAGTATTTT
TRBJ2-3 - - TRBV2 CASSDFRGWEADTQYF TGTGCCAGCAGCGACTTCAGAGGCTGGGAGGCAGATACGCAGTATTTT
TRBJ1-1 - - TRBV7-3 CASSLAGANTEAFF TGTGCCAGCAGCTTAGCGGGAGCAAACACTGAAGCTTTCTTT
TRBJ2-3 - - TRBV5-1 CASSTPEGGDTQYF TGCGCCAGCAGCACCCCCGAAGGTGGGGATACGCAGTATTTT
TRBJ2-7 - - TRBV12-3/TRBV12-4 CASSPGGYEQYF TGTGCCAGCAGCCCCGGGGGCTACGAGCAGTACTTC
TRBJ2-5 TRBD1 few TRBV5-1 CASSSNNRGETQYF TGCGCCAGCAGCTCAAACAACAGGGGAGAGACCCAGTACTTC
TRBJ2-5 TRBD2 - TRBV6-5 CASRKRGFGETQYF TGTGCCAGCAGGAAGCGGGGGTTCGGAGAGACCCAGTACTTC
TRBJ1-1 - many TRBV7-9 CASSLAGTVNTEAFF TGTGCCAGCAGCTTAGCAGGTACGGTGAACACTGAAGCTTTCTTT
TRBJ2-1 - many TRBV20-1 CSAYSGGAYNEQFF TGCAGTGCTTATTCAGGGGGGGCCTACAATGAGCAGTTCTTC
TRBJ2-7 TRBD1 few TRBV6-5 CASSYDLTGNYEQYF TGTGCCAGCAGTTATGACTTGACAGGGAACTACGAGCAGTACTTC
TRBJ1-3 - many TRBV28 CASRASGNTIYF TGTGCCAGCAGGGCCTCTGGAAACACCATATATTTT
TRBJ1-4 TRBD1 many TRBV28 CASWPGQFNEKLFF TGTGCCAGCTGGCCGGGACAGTTTAATGAAAAACTGTTTTTT
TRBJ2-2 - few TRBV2 CASSGLVNTGELFF TGTGCCAGCAGTGGACTAGTTAACACCGGGGAGCTGTTTTTT
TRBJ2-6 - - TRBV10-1 CASSAGRANVLTF TGCGCCAGCAGTGCGGGGAGGGCCAACGTCCTGACTTTC
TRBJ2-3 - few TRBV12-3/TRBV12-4 CASSFGENTQYF TGTGCCAGCAGTTTTGGGGAGAATACGCAGTATTTT
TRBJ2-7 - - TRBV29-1 CSVLVSYEQYF TGCAGCGTTCTCGTTTCCTACGAGCAGTACTTC
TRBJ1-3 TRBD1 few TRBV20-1 CSALTGLDTIYF TGCAGTGCTTTGACAGGGTTGGACACCATATATTTT
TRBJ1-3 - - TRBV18 CASSPTEVSGNTIYF TGTGCCAGCTCACCGACGGAAGTCTCTGGAAACACCATATATTTT
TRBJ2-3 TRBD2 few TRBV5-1 CASSFGSGGTDTQYF TGCGCCAGCAGCTTTGGAAGCGGGGGGACAGATACGCAGTATTTT
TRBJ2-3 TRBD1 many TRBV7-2 CASSSTGYTDTQYF TGTGCCAGCAGCTCGACAGGGTACACAGATACGCAGTATTTT
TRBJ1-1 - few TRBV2 CASGGRRETEAFF TGTGCCAGCGGGGGGAGGCGGGAGACTGAAGCTTTCTTT